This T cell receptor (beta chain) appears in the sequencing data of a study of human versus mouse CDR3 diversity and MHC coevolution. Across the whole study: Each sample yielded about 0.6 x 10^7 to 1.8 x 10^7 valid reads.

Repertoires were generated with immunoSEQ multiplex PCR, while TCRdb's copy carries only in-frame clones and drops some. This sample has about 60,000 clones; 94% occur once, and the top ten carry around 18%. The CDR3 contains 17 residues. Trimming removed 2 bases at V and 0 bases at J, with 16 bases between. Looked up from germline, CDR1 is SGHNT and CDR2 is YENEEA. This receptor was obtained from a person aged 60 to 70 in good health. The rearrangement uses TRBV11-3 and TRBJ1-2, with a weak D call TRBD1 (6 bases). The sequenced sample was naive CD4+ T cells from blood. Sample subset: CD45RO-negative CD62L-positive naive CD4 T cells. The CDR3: CASSLLRQVGANYGYTF. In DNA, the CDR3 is TGTGCCAGCAGCTTACTCCGACAGGTCGGGGCTAACTATGGCTACACCTTC. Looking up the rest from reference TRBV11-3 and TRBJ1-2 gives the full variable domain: EAGVVQSPRYKIIEKKQPVAFWCNPISGHNTLYWYLQNLGQGPELLIRYENEEAVDDSQLPKDRFSAERLKGVDSTLKIQPAELGDSAVYLCASSLLRQVGANYGYTFGSGTRLTVV.